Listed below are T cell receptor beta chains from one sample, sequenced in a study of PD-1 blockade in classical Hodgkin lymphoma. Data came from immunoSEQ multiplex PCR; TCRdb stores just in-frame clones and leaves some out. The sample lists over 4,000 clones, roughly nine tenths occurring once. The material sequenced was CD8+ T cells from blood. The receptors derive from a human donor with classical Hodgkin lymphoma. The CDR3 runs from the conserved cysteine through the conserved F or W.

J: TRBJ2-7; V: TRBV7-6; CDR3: CASSLKIGSYEQYF
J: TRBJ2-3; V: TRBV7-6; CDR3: CASSPYGSTDTQYF
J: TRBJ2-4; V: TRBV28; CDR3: CASSADFQGDIQYF
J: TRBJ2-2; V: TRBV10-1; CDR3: CASSGPTSAAGELFF
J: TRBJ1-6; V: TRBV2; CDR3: CASSHRDSPLALHF
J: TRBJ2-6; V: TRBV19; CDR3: CASSPRVGGSGANVLTF
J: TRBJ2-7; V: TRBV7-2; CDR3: CASSLRIGSTVSYEQYF
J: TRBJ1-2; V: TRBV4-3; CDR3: CASSQESGLAGSYGYTF
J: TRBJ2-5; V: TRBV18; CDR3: CASSPYSGSGEKETQYF
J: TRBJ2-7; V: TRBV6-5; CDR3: CASSYAGHEQYF
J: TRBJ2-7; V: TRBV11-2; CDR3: CASSPRWEGDGEQYF
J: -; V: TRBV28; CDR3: CASSSPRTVLPYEQYF
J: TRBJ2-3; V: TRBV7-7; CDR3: CASSLTHSRGDTDTQYF
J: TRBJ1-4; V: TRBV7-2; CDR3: CASSLARQGATNEKLFF
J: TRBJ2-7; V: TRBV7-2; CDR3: CASSLQDRVEQYF
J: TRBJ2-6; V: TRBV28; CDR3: CASSFGRAGANVLTF
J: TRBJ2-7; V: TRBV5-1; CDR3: CASSSPGQGYYEQYF
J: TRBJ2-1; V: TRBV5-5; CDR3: CASSFDNEQFF
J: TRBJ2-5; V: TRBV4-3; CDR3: CASSQDYGPKETQYF
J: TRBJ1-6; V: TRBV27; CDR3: CASARGQGASPLHF
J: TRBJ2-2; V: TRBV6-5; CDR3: CASSGEGNTGELFF
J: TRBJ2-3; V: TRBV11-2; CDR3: CASSRGDYKNTDTQYF
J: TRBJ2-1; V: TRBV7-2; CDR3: CASSRTPGLNIEKFF
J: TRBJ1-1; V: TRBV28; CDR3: CASTSSGTGSTLNTEAFF
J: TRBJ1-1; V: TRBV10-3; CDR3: CAISESTGNAEAFF
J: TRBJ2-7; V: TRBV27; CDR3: CASSLGTGGAAQTYEQYF
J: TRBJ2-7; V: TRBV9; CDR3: CASSGNEQYF